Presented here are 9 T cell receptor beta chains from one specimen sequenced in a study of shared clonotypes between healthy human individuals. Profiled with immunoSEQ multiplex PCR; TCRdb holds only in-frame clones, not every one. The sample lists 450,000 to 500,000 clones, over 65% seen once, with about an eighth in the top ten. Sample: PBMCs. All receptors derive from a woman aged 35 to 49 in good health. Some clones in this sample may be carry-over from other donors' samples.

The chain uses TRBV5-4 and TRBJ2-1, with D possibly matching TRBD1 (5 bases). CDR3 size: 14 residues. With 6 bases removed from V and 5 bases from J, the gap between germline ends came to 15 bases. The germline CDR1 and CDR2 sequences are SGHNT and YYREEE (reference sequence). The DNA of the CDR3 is TGTGCCAGCAACCTCGCAGGGAATAACAATGAGCAGTTCTTC. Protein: CASNLAGNNNEQFF.

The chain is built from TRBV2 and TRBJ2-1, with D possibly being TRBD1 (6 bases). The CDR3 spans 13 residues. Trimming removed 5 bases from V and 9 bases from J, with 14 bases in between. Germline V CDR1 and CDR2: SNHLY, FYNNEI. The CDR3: CASSYTGSGEQFF. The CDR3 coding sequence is TGTGCCAGCAGTTATACAGGGTCGGGTGAGCAGTTCTTC. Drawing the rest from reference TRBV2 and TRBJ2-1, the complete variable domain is EPEVTQTPSHQVTQMGQEVILRCVPISNHLYFYWYRQILGQKVEFLVSFYNNEISEKSEIFDDQFSVERPDGSNFTLKIRSTKLEDSAMYFCASSYTGSGEQFFGPGTRLTVL.

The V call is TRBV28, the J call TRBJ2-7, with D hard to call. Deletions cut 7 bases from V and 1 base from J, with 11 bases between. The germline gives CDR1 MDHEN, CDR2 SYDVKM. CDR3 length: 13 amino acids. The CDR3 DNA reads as TGTGCCAGCAATGCGGTAGAATCCTACGAGCAGTACTTC. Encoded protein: CASNAVESYEQYF.

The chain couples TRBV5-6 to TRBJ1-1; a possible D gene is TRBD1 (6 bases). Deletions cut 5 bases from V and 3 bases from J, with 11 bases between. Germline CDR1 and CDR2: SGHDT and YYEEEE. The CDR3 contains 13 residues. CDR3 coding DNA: TGTGCCAGCAGTTCGGACAGCCACACTGAAGCTTTCTTT. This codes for CASSSDSHTEAFF.

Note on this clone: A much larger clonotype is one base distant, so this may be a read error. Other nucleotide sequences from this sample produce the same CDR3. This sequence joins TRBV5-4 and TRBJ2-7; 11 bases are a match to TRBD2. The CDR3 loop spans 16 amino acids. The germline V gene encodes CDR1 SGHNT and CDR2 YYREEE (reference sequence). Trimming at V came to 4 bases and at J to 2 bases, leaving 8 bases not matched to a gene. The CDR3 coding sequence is TGTGCCAGCAGCCCGGGAGGGACTAGCGGTACCTACGAGCAGTACTTC. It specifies CASSPGGTSGTYEQYF.

The CDR3 reads CASSSRGTEAFF. The CDR3 coding sequence is TGTGCCAGCTCGAGTAGGGGCACTGAAGCTTTCTTT. This rearrangement joins TRBV18 to TRBJ1-1; possibly TRBD1 for D (5 bases). V was shortened by 6 bases and J by 4 bases, with 9 bases between the two germline ends. This CDR3 spans 12 amino acids. The germline CDR1 and CDR2 sequences are KGHSH and LQKENI.

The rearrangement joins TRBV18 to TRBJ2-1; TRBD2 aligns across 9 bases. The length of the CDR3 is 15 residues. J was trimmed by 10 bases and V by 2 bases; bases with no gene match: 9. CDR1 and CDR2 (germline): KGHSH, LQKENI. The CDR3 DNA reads TGTGCCAGCTCACCAGCGGGAGGGCCGGTTGGGGAGCAGTTCTTC. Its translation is CASSPAGGPVGEQFF.

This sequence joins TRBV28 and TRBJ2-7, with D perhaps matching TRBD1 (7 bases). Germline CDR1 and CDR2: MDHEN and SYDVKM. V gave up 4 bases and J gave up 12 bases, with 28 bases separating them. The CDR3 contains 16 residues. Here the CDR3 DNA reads TGTGCCAGCAGTTCAGGGGGGTTTCGGTCAATCGGCCTTCGGTACTTC. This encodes CASSSGGFRSIGLRYF.

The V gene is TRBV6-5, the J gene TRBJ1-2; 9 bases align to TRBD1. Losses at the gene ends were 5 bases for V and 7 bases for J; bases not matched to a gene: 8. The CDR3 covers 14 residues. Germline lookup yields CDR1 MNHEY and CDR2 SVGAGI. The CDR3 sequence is CASSPKTGGGGYTF. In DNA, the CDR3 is TGTGCCAGCAGTCCAAAAACAGGGGGCGGTGGCTACACCTTC.